The 17 T cell receptor beta chains presented below share a single source sample, sequenced in a study of OX40 agonist ivuxolimab in advanced cancers. The library was generated by the immunoSEQ multiplex PCR assay. TCRdb re-hosts the immuneACCESS table, in-frame sequences only. Its copies lack some clones; in the studies checked, an unresolved V gene accounts for under half of them, and the cause for the rest is not known. In this sample the table shows some 75,000 clones, around 82% of which occur a single time. More than 2% of the sample is in the top ten clones. The sample here was CD4+ or CD8+ T cells sorted from blood, taken in a trial of the OX40 agonist ivuxolimab. These receptors were collected from an adult with an advanced solid tumor such as melanoma, head and neck, liver or kidney cancer.

V is TRBV7-9 and J is TRBJ1-1; D remains ambiguous. Germline loops: CDR1 SEHNR, CDR2 FQNEAQ (reference sequence). The length of the CDR3 is 13 residues. V was shortened by 4 bases and J by 1 base, with 7 bases between the two germline ends. CDR3 coding DNA: TGTGCCAGCAGCTCCCGACAGAACACTGAAGCTTTCTTT. Translating gives CASSSRQNTEAFF.

The genes are TRBV18 and TRBJ2-4; D not certain. The CDR3 length is 16 residues. V shed 4 bases and J shed 1 base, with 14 bases lying between them. Germline V gene lookup returns CDR1 KGHSH and CDR2 LQKENI. CDR3 region: CASSLSTGQAKNIQYF. As DNA, the CDR3 is TGTGCCAGCTCACTATCGACGGGCCAGGCCAAAAACATTCAGTACTTC.

This clone was seen a single time. This chain joins TRBV14 and TRBJ2-2; perhaps TRBD2 as D (6 bases). In germline, CDR1 is SGHDN, CDR2 FVKESK. Trimming took 4 bases from V and 5 from J, leaving 14 bases between them. CDR3 length equals 15 residues. The CDR3: CASSRTGRPTGELFF. The CDR3 DNA reads as TGTGCCAGCAGCCGCACCGGGAGACCAACCGGGGAGCTGTTTTTT. The variable domain in full, completed from reference TRBV14 and TRBJ2-2, reads EAGVTQFPSHSVIEKGQTVTLRCDPISGHDNLYWYRRVMGKEIKFLLHFVKESKQDESGMPNNRFLAERTGGTYSTLKVQPAELEDSGVYFCASSRTGRPTGELFFGEGSRLTVL.

This clone was observed a single time. J is TRBJ2-3 and V is TRBV7-3; 11 positions match TRBD2. CDR1 is SGHTA, CDR2 FQGTGA, per germline. The CDR3 has 17 amino acids. The V gene end was trimmed by 3 bases and the J gene end by 5 bases; junction bases not matched to a gene: 10. CDR3 sequence: CASSLNGLAGSRDTQYF. The CDR3 DNA reads as TGTGCCAGCAGCTTGAATGGACTAGCGGGTTCAAGAGATACGCAGTATTTT.

This clone was detected only a few times. The chain couples TRBV9 to TRBJ2-1; D not resolved. This CDR3 has 11 residues. V was clipped by 3 bases and J by 5 bases, with 3 bases between them. The germline V gene has CDR1 SGDLS and CDR2 YYNGEE. The CDR3 region has the DNA TGTGCCAGCAGCGGGCACAATGAGCAGTTCTTC. Its translation: CASSGHNEQFF.

The gene calls are TRBV10-3 and TRBJ2-5; D is ambiguous. Germline CDR1 reads ENHRY; CDR2 reads SYGVKD. With 8 bases removed from V and 5 bases from J, the gap between germline ends came to 18 bases. The CDR3 consists of 14 residues. The CDR3 protein is CAISGRAGVETQYF. The CDR3 DNA follows: TGTGCCATCTCGGGCCGGGCCGGCGTGGAGACCCAGTACTTC.

This rearrangement joins TRBV5-1 to TRBJ2-7, with TRBD1 matching 8 bases. Per germline, CDR1 SGHRS and CDR2 YFSETQ. J gave up 6 bases and V 6 bases, and 8 bases lay outside the gene matches. The length of the CDR3 is 13 residues. The CDR3 DNA sequence: TGCGCCAGCATGGACAGGGAAAGCAGCGAGCAGTACTTC. This encodes CASMDRESSEQYF. The variable domain in full, with the rest retrieved from reference TRBV5-1 and TRBJ2-7, is KAGVTQTPRYLIKTRGQQVTLSCSPISGHRSVSWYQQTPGQGLQFLFEYFSETQRNKGNFPGRFSGRQFSNSRSEMNVSTLELGDSALYLCASMDRESSEQYFGPGTRLTVT.

In its sample, this clone ranks as medium-sized. The chain links TRBV2 to TRBJ1-6, with D perhaps matching TRBD1 (6 bases). V shed 6 bases and J shed 10 bases, with 16 bases lying between them. The V gene's germline CDR1 is SNHLY and CDR2 FYNNEI. The CDR3 is 14 amino acids. This CDR3 reads CASRGVGGLSPLHF. The CDR3 DNA is TGTGCCAGCAGGGGAGTAGGGGGTCTATCACCCCTCCACTTT. Using reference TRBV2 and TRBJ1-6 for the parts outside the CDR3, the full variable domain is EPEVTQTPSHQVTQMGQEVILRCVPISNHLYFYWYRQILGQKVEFLVSFYNNEISEKSEIFDDQFSVERPDGSNFTLKIRSTKLEDSAMYFCASRGVGGLSPLHFGNGTRLTVT.

This sequence joins TRBV5-4 and TRBJ2-5; tentative D call: TRBD1 (5 bases). Germline CDR1 and CDR2: SGHNT and YYREEE (reference sequence). Trimming removed 4 bases from V and 2 bases from J, with 9 bases in between. CDR3 length: 13 residues. The CDR3 DNA sequence: TGTGCCAGCAGCGCGACAGAACAAGAGACCCAGTACTTC. Protein product: CASSATEQETQYF.

V and J are TRBV5-1 and TRBJ1-1; the D is unclear. Trimming shortened V by 4 bases and J by 1 base, and 8 bases separated the two germline ends. This CDR3 comprises 13 residues. The germline V gene has CDR1 SGHRS and CDR2 YFSETQ. The CDR3 DNA reads as TGCGCCAGCAGCATCAATCAGAACACTGAAGCTTTCTTT. Translating it yields CASSINQNTEAFF.

The CDR3 loop reads CASSPEELTGSGYTF. In nucleotides, the CDR3 is TGTGCCAGCTCACCAGAGGAACTAACAGGGAGTGGCTACACCTTC. This chain uses TRBV18 with TRBJ1-2; tentatively, D is TRBD1 (6 bases). The CDR3 has 15 amino acids. Germline V gives CDR1 KGHSH, CDR2 LQKENI. Deletions cut 2 bases from V and 7 bases from J, with 17 bases between. The entire variable domain, with the rest obtained from reference TRBV18 and TRBJ1-2, is as follows: NAGVMQNPRHLVRRRGQEARLRCSPMKGHSHVYWYRQLPEEGLKFMVYLQKENIIDESGMPKERFSAEFPKEGPSILRIQQVVRGDSAAYFCASSPEELTGSGYTFGSGTRLTVV.

This rearrangement joins TRBV6-1 to TRBJ1-6; 9 nucleotides match TRBD1. There are 17 residues in the CDR3. After removal of 0 bases from V and 7 bases from J, the junction contained 7 bases not matched to a gene. Germline loops: CDR1 MNHNS, CDR2 SASEGT. This CDR3 is CASSEAPRDRANSPLHF. In nucleotides, the CDR3 is TGTGCCAGCAGTGAAGCTCCCCGGGACAGGGCGAATTCACCCCTCCACTTT.

J is TRBJ2-7 and V is TRBV11-3; 7 bases fit TRBD1. With V trimmed by 5 bases and J by 8 bases, 9 bases remained unmatched. Germline loops: CDR1 SGHNT, CDR2 YENEEA. CDR3 length equals 13 residues. CDR3 sequence reads: CASSERTGLKQYF. The CDR3 DNA reads as TGTGCCAGCAGCGAACGGACAGGTTTGAAGCAGTACTTC.

The chain recombines TRBV5-1 with TRBJ1-1; possibly TRBD1 for D (5 bases). Germline V lookup: CDR1 SGHRS, CDR2 YFSETQ. V lost 0 bases to trimming and J lost 4 bases, with 13 bases between them. This CDR3 comprises 15 residues. The CDR3 nucleotides read TGCGCCAGCAGCTTGGTTGGGGGGGAGGCCACTGAAGCTTTCTTT. Its translation: CASSLVGGEATEAFF.

The V gene is TRBV7-9, the J gene TRBJ2-5; 9 bases are shared with TRBD1. This CDR3 has 15 residues. The J segment lost 5 bases and the V segment lost 4 bases, leaving 8 bases of the junction unmatched. Germline V gene sequence: CDR1 SEHNR, CDR2 FQNEAQ (reference sequence). As DNA, the CDR3 is TGTGCCAGCAGCTCGGAACAGGGGGCGAGGGAGACCCAGTACTTC. It yields the protein CASSSEQGARETQYF.

This sequence joins TRBV6-4 and TRBJ2-7; D gene ambiguous. With 2 bases removed from V and 0 bases from J, the gap between germline ends came to 8 bases. This CDR3 region has 14 residues. Germline loops: CDR1 MRHNA, CDR2 SNTAGT. The CDR3 loop reads CASSDRVSSYEQYF. CDR3 nucleotide sequence: TGTGCCAGCAGTGACCGTGTCAGCTCCTACGAGCAGTACTTC.

The V gene is TRBV4-3, the J gene TRBJ2-1; TRBD1 matches 7 bases. The CDR3 length is 20 residues. The V and J ends lost 0 bases and 4 bases, in that order; junction bases with no gene match: 18. Germline values: CDR1 LGHNA, CDR2 YSLEER. CDR3 in amino acids: CASSQDTRGGDDPKYNEQFF. CDR3 nucleotides: TGCGCCAGCAGCCAAGACACTCGAGGGGGCGATGATCCGAAATACAATGAGCAGTTCTTC.